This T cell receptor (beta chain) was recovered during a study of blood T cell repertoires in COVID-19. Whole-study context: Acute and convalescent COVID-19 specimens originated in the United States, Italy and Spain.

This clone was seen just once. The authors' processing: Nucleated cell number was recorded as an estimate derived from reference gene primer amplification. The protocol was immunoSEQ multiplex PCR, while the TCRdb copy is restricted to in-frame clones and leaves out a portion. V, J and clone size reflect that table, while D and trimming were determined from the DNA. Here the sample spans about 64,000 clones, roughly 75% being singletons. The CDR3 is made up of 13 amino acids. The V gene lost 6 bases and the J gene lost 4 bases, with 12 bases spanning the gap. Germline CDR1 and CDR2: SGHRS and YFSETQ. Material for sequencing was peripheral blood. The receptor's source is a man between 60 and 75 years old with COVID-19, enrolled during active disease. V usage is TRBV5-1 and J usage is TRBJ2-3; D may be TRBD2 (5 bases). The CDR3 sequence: CASTSTGADTQYF. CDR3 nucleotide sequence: TGCGCCAGCACCTCGACCGGGGCAGATACGCAGTATTTT. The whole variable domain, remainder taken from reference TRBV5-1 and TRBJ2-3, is KAGVTQTPRYLIKTRGQQVTLSCSPISGHRSVSWYQQTPGQGLQFLFEYFSETQRNKGNFPGRFSGRQFSNSRSEMNVSTLELGDSALYLCASTSTGADTQYFGPGTRLTVL.